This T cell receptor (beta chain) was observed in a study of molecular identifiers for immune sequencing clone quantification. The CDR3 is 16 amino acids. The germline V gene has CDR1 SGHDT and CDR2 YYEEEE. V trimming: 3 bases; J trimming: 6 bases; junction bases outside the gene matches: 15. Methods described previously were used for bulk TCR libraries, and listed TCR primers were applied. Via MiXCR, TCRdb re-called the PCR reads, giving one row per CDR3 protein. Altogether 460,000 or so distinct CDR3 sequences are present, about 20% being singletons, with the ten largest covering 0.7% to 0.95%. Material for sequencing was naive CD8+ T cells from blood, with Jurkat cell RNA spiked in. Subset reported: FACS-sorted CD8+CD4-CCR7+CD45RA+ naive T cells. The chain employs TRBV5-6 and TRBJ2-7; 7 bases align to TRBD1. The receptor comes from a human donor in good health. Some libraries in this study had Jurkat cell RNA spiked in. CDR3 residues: CASSSSSGTEYGEQYF. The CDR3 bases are TGTGCCAGCAGCTCGTCCTCCGGGACAGAGTACGGCGAGCAGTACTTC.